These 23 T cell receptor beta chains came from one sample sequenced in a study of Ad26.COV2.S vaccination and SARS-CoV-2 variants. The sample's treatment: 15 to 20 received Ad26.COV2.S at low or high dose, single or two shots; about 5 received placebo; per-sample allocation not given. Samples analyzed were those drawn on day 63 after the first vaccine or placebo injection. Sequencing used immunoSEQ multiplex PCR; TCRdb keeps in-frame clones, though not all of them. The data contain some 340,000 clones, about 86% of them singletons. This specimen was peripheral blood, taken in a trial of Ad26.COV2.S vaccine versus placebo. These TCRs come from a person between 18 and 60 years old who received the Ad26.COV2.S COVID-19 vaccine or a placebo.

The V call is TRBV4-3, the J call TRBJ1-1; a possible D gene is TRBD1 (5 bases). Germline V CDR1 and CDR2: LGHNA, YSLEER. V lost 0 bases to trimming and J lost 4 bases, with 9 bases between them. The CDR3 totals 14 residues. The CDR3 spells CASSQEGRVTEAFF. Written as DNA, the CDR3 is TGCGCCAGCAGCCAAGAAGGCAGGGTCACTGAAGCTTTCTTT.

The J gene is TRBJ2-7, the V gene TRBV7-2, with TRBD2 matching over 7 bases. The CDR3 extends over 15 amino acids. In germline, CDR1 is SGHTA, CDR2 FQGNSA. V trimming: 1 base; J trimming: 2 bases; junction bases outside the gene matches: 5. In DNA, the CDR3 is TGTGCCAGCAGCTTAGAGGCGGGGGACCCCTACGAGCAGTACTTC. This translates into CASSLEAGDPYEQYF.

The chain links TRBV7-8 to TRBJ1-6, with D possibly being TRBD1 (5 bases). CDR1 is SGHVS, CDR2 FQNEAQ, per germline. This CDR3 has 16 amino acids. The germline V and J ends were trimmed by 1 base and 4 bases, with 11 bases remaining between them. The CDR3 sequence is CASSLGVTVYNSPLHF. CDR3 nucleotide sequence: TGTGCCAGCAGCTTAGGGGTGACAGTGTATAATTCACCCCTCCACTTT.

This clone was picked up one time. The chain uses TRBV7-9 and TRBJ1-5; no clear D gene. Looked up from germline, CDR1 is SEHNR and CDR2 is FQNEAQ (reference sequence). Trimming pared 3 bases from V and 1 base from J, leaving 7 bases between. The CDR3 runs to 14 residues. CDR3 in amino acids: CASSFGQSNQPQHF. For the CDR3, the DNA is TGTGCCAGCAGCTTCGGGCAGAGCAATCAGCCCCAGCATTTT.

The V and J genes are TRBV24-1 and TRBJ2-3, with D maybe TRBD1 (6 bases). The CDR3 length is 16 residues. Per the germline V gene, CDR1 is KGHDR and CDR2 is SFDVKD. V lost 5 bases and J 4 bases, leaving 18 bases between the germline ends. The CDR3 loop reads CATSVGGVGGADTQYF. The CDR3 bases are TGTGCCACCAGTGTCGGTGGGGTAGGGGGAGCAGATACGCAGTATTTT.

This chain uses TRBV5-1 with TRBJ2-5; the match to TRBD2 covers 7 bases. Germline V gives CDR1 SGHRS, CDR2 YFSETQ. Trimming took 3 bases from V and 1 from J; bases not matched to a gene: 6. The CDR3 runs 15 residues. This chain's CDR3 is CASSWGGRGQETQYF. Written as DNA, the CDR3 is TGCGCCAGCAGCTGGGGAGGGCGGGGCCAAGAGACCCAGTACTTC.

The chain recombines TRBV6-6 with TRBJ2-3; D gene ambiguous. The germline V and J ends were trimmed by 3 bases and 4 bases, with 14 bases remaining between them. The CDR3 sequence is 15 residues long. Germline CDR1 and CDR2: MNHNY and SVGAGI (reference sequence). The CDR3 protein is CASSYSPKGADTQYF. Here the CDR3 DNA reads TGTGCCAGCAGTTATTCGCCGAAGGGTGCAGATACGCAGTATTTT.

This chain uses TRBV19 with TRBJ1-2; D unresolved. The CDR3 is made up of 13 amino acids. V was trimmed by 3 bases and J by 5 bases, leaving 10 bases between them. Germline values: CDR1 LNHDA, CDR2 SQIVND (reference sequence). The CDR3 region is CASSIPEMYGYTF. CDR3 DNA sequence: TGTGCCAGTAGTATCCCAGAGATGTATGGCTACACCTTC.

The chain is built from TRBV7-7 and TRBJ1-2, with a weak D call TRBD1 (5 bases). The CDR3 is 16 amino acids. Trimming removed 6 bases from V and 4 bases from J, with 21 bases in between. Germline CDR1 is SSHAT and CDR2 is FNYEAQ (reference sequence). CDR3 region: CASRASGRDRTYGYTF. The CDR3 DNA reads TGTGCCAGCAGGGCCTCGGGCAGGGATAGGACCTATGGCTACACCTTC. Looking up the rest from reference TRBV7-7 and TRBJ1-2 gives the full variable domain: GAGVSQSPRYKVTKRGQDVTLRCDPISSHATLYWYQQALGQGPEFLTYFNYEAQPDKSGLPSDRFSAERPEGSISTLTIQRTEQRDSAMYRCASRASGRDRTYGYTFGSGTRLTVV.

This chain links TRBV11-2 with TRBJ2-2, with no clear D. In germline, CDR1 is SGHAT, CDR2 FQNNGV. CDR3 size: 15 residues. V lost 1 base and J lost 4, with 10 bases in between. The CDR3 DNA follows: TGTGCCAGCAGCTTAGCCCTAGAATCCACCGGGGAGCTGTTTTTT. It translates to CASSLALESTGELFF.

This clone appeared a single time. CDR3 residues: CASSIRASQAFF. CDR3 DNA sequence: TGTGCCAGTAGTATTCGGGCGAGTCAAGCTTTCTTT. The rearrangement links TRBV19 to TRBJ1-1; no definite D call. The CDR3 is 12 amino acids. Trimming stripped 3 bases from V and 9 bases from J, with 11 bases between. Germline V gene sequence: CDR1 LNHDA, CDR2 SQIVND (reference sequence).

There are a few counts of this clone. This chain uses TRBV5-6 with TRBJ1-1, with D maybe TRBD1 (5 bases). Germline V gene sequence: CDR1 SGHDT, CDR2 YYEEEE. The CDR3 has 15 amino acids. Trimming took off 3 bases at V and 5 bases at J, with 17 bases between the two ends. The CDR3: CASSYDSGLGTEAFF. CDR3 DNA: TGTGCCAGCAGCTACGACAGTGGGCTTGGGACTGAAGCTTTCTTT.

V gene TRBV7-9 combines with J gene TRBJ2-1; TRBD2 agrees at 13 bases. Germline V gives CDR1 SEHNR, CDR2 FQNEAQ (reference sequence). The CDR3 consists of 15 residues. Trimming took 1 base from V and 8 from J; bases not matched to a gene: 2. DNA for the CDR3: TGTGCCAGCAGCTTAGGACTAGCGGGGGGAGATGAGCAGTTCTTC. This sequence encodes CASSLGLAGGDEQFF.

The rearrangement joins TRBV27 to TRBJ1-6, with D perhaps TRBD1 (6 bases). This CDR3 has 16 residues. Germline V CDR1 and CDR2: MNHEY, SMNVEV (reference sequence). V was trimmed by 8 bases and J by 0 bases, leaving 14 bases between them. As DNA, the CDR3 is TGTGCCAGCGGCCTTGAGGGGGTCTCCTATAATTCACCCCTCCACTTT. As protein: CASGLEGVSYNSPLHF.

The chain uses TRBV27 and TRBJ2-3, with TRBD2 as a possible D gene (5 bases). CDR1 and CDR2 from the germline V gene are MNHEY and SMNVEV (reference sequence). V lost 3 bases to trimming and J lost 0 bases, with 22 bases between them. The CDR3 spans 19 residues. The CDR3 loop reads CASSFPPRGSATSTDTQYF. Written as DNA, the CDR3 is TGTGCCAGCAGTTTCCCCCCTCGGGGAAGCGCAACTAGCACAGATACGCAGTATTTT.

This clone was recorded only once. V gene TRBV27 combines with J gene TRBJ2-5, with 7 bases matching TRBD1. V was pared by 3 bases and J by 4 bases, with 8 bases of the junction left unmatched. Germline V gene sequence: CDR1 MNHEY, CDR2 SMNVEV (reference sequence). This CDR3 region has 15 residues. CDR3 nucleotides: TGTGCCAGCAGTTTCCGAGGGGGCTTGGGAGAGACCCAGTACTTC. Amino acids: CASSFRGGLGETQYF.

The rearrangement uses TRBV5-6 and TRBJ1-6; a weak D match, TRBD1 (5 bases). Germline CDR1 and CDR2: SGHDT and YYEEEE. The V gene lost 0 bases and the J gene lost 10 bases, with 23 bases spanning the gap. The CDR3 is made up of 18 amino acids. The chain's CDR3 is CASSLGAPGQSSRSPLHF. The CDR3 DNA reads as TGTGCCAGCAGCTTGGGGGCCCCAGGGCAGTCGAGTAGGTCACCCCTCCACTTT.

The chain recombines TRBV4-1 with TRBJ1-6; D remains unclear. CDR1 and CDR2 (germline): MGHRA, YSYEKL. V was trimmed by 1 base and J by 12 bases, leaving 13 bases between them. The CDR3 contains 14 residues. CDR3 coding DNA: TGCGCCAGCAGCCAAGGGGGAGCGGTGGGACCCCTCCACTTT. Translation gives CASSQGGAVGPLHF.

This clone was seen only a few times. The chain links TRBV18 to TRBJ1-2; 8 bases line up with TRBD1. This CDR3 has 17 residues. The germline CDR1 and CDR2 sequences are KGHSH and LQKENI. Losses at the gene ends were 5 bases for V and 1 base for J; bases not matched to a gene: 12. The CDR3 loop reads CASSVYPNDRGNYGYTF. The CDR3, as DNA: TGTGCCAGCTCAGTCTATCCCAATGACAGGGGTAACTATGGCTACACCTTC.

This chain joins TRBV7-9 and TRBJ1-5; D is ambiguous. Germline loops: CDR1 SEHNR, CDR2 FQNEAQ (reference sequence). V lost 2 bases to trimming and J lost 5 bases, with 13 bases between them. The CDR3 runs 15 residues. The CDR3, as DNA: TGTGCCAGCAGCTTAATCGGTGCCATAGATCAGCCCCAGCATTTT. Translating gives CASSLIGAIDQPQHF.

The chain carries TRBV6-6 and TRBJ1-3, with a tentative D call TRBD1 (6 bases). The germline V and J ends were trimmed by 4 bases and 3 bases, with 16 bases remaining between them. The germline gives CDR1 MNHNY, CDR2 SVGAGI (reference sequence). This CDR3 region has 16 residues. The CDR3 region has the DNA TGTGCCAGCAGTTCGAGCAGCAGGGGCTTTGGAAACACCATATATTTT. Amino acid sequence: CASSSSSRGFGNTIYF.

The chain has TRBV6-2 or TRBV6-3 and TRBJ2-5; 7 positions match TRBD2. CDR3 length: 15 residues. CDR1 and CDR2 from the germline V gene are MNHEY and SVGEGT. Trimming at V came to 2 bases and at J to 5 bases, leaving 8 bases not matched to a gene. The CDR3 DNA is TGTGCCAGCAGTTACCGGGGGGTAATTGAGGAGACCCAGTACTTC. Translating it yields CASSYRGVIEETQYF.

The chain carries TRBV18 and TRBJ2-2; D not resolved. Germline assignment: CDR1 KGHSH and CDR2 LQKENI. V was pared by 3 bases and J by 0 bases, with 14 bases between. This CDR3 has 17 residues. The CDR3 here is CASSPNVRTANTGELFF. Written as DNA, the CDR3 is TGTGCCAGCTCACCGAATGTAAGGACGGCGAACACCGGGGAGCTGTTTTTT.